This T cell receptor beta chain is from a study of blood T cell repertoires in COVID-19. Study details: Sources were T cells, B-cell-depleted T cells, or PBMCs; the material itself was cDNA or gDNA.

This CDR3 has 15 residues. V lost 5 bases, J lost 4 bases, and 6 bases stayed unmatched. Germline values: CDR1 SGHRS, CDR2 YFSETQ. Authors' data handling: Reference gene primer amplification in the assay estimated nucleated cell counts. TCRdb keeps only in-frame clones here, not all; method: immunoSEQ multiplex PCR. Clone size and the V and J calls come from that table; the DNA yielded D and trimming. Found here are fewer than 150,000 clones, 82% of them singletons; the top ten hold 4%. The V and J genes are TRBV5-1 and TRBJ2-2; 9 bases are shared with TRBD1. The clonotype comes from a woman older than 75 with acute or convalescent COVID-19. Sample: peripheral blood. The chain's CDR3 is CASRSRQGGTGELFF. In nucleotides, the CDR3 is TGCGCCAGCAGAAGCCGACAGGGGGGCACCGGGGAGCTGTTTTTT.